A selection of T cell receptor beta chains follows, all from one sample in a study of blood T cell repertoires in COVID-19. Measured with immunoSEQ multiplex PCR; TCRdb has only the in-frame clones, and not every one. The sample has some 170,000 clones; approximately 85% are singletons. Sequences were obtained from PBMCs or T cells enriched from blood (not recorded which). The receptors shown here come from a man between 40 and 49 years old who had recovered from COVID-19. Both conserved end residues are part of each CDR3. The D gene is left open where the match is weak. Clone sizes are given selectively: once, few, many, or a class where the clone is expanded.

TRBV5-1	14	few	TRBD1	TRBJ1-1	CASSQGQGDTEAFF	TGCGCCAGCAGCCAGGGACAGGGTGACACTGAAGCTTTCTTT
TRBV2	12	-	-	TRBJ1-5	CASSNSNQPQHF	TGTGCCAGCAGCAATAGCAATCAGCCCCAGCATTTT
TRBV11-3	15	few	-	TRBJ1-2	CASSRIGLAEGGYTF	TGTGCCAGCAGCCGAATCGGACTGGCGGAGGGGGGCTACACCTTC
TRBV4-1	13	-	-	TRBJ1-5	CASSHGEPGPQHF	TGCGCCAGCAGCCACGGGGAGCCCGGGCCCCAGCATTTT
TRBV19	16	-	TRBD1	TRBJ1-6	CASSIDRGTDNSPLHF	TGTGCCAGTAGTATAGATCGGGGGACAGATAATTCACCCCTCCACTTT
TRBV7-9	15	-	-	TRBJ1-6	CASSLGGGVNSPLHF	TGTGCCAGCTCCTTGGGGGGAGGAGTTAATTCACCCCTCCACTTT
TRBV3-1/TRBV3-2	16	-	-	TRBJ2-7	CASSQKPSRVNDEQYF	TGTGCCAGCAGCCAAAAGCCGTCCAGGGTGAACGACGAGCAGTACTTC
TRBV6-6	12	-	-	TRBJ2-1	CASAISYNEQFF	TGTGCCAGCGCTATTTCCTACAATGAGCAGTTCTTC
TRBV4-1	17	-	TRBD1	TRBJ2-2	CASSQAETGTNTGELFF	TGCGCCAGCAGCCAAGCGGAGACAGGGACGAACACCGGGGAGCTGTTTTTT
TRBV18	15	-	TRBD2	TRBJ2-1	CASSPPGRANNEQFF	TGTGCCAGCTCACCTCCCGGGAGGGCCAACAATGAGCAGTTCTTC
TRBV12-3/TRBV12-4	12	-	-	TRBJ1-1	CASTTGRAEAFF	TGTGCCAGCACCACAGGGCGGGCTGAAGCTTTCTTT
TRBV5-8	15	-	TRBD2	TRBJ2-7	CASSRYKRDHNEQYF	TGTGCCAGCAGCCGATATAAGCGGGATCACAACGAGCAGTACTTC
TRBV11-3	13	-	-	TRBJ1-2	CASSFPEQAVYTF	TGTGCCAGCAGCTTCCCAGAGCAGGCCGTCTACACCTTC
TRBV18	16	-	-	TRBJ2-3	CASSPSLRRYTDTQYF	TGTGCCAGCTCACCAAGTCTTCGGCGGTACACAGATACGCAGTATTTT
TRBV24-1	13	-	-	TRBJ1-3	CATSADSGNTIYF	TGTGCCACCAGTGCAGACTCTGGAAACACCATATATTTT
TRBV4-1	15	-	TRBD2	TRBJ2-5	CASRAAGGGAETQYF	TGCGCCAGCAGGGCCGCGGGGGGAGGTGCAGAGACCCAGTACTTC
TRBV27	17	-	-	TRBJ1-6	CASSLQTPGTIGSPLHF	TGTGCCAGCAGTTTGCAGACCCCGGGGACAATTGGTTCACCCCTCCACTTT
TRBV16	14	-	TRBD1	TRBJ1-5	CASSQEGGVKPQHF	TGTGCCAGCAGCCAAGAAGGGGGCGTAAAGCCCCAGCATTTT
TRBV6-1	16	-	-	TRBJ1-4	CASSVNGWGPNEKLFF	TGTGCCAGCAGTGTAAATGGATGGGGCCCTAATGAAAAACTGTTTTTT
TRBV5-4	13	-	-	TRBJ2-1	CASRGSSYNEQFF	TGTGCCAGCAGGGGGAGCTCCTACAATGAGCAGTTCTTC
TRBV5-1	12	once	-	TRBJ1-1	CASSLAGLGAFF	TGCGCCAGCAGCTTGGCAGGGTTGGGAGCTTTCTTT
TRBV9	13	once	-	TRBJ2-2	CASSGIASWELFF	TGTGCCAGCAGCGGAATAGCAAGTTGGGAGCTGTTTTTT
TRBV3-1/TRBV3-2	15	-	TRBD1	TRBJ1-2	CASSRTDRANYGYTF	TGTGCCAGCAGCCGTACGGACAGGGCTAACTATGGCTACACCTTC
TRBV5-1	14	-	TRBD1	TRBJ1-2	CASSSDRGAYGYTF	TGCGCCAGCAGCTCGGACAGGGGAGCCTATGGCTACACCTTC
TRBV29-1	17	-	TRBD1	TRBJ2-2	CSAATPTGTGNTGELFF	TGCAGCGCCGCGACCCCAACCGGGACAGGGAACACCGGGGAGCTGTTTTTT
TRBV9	13	-	-	TRBJ2-1	CASSAGVYNEQFF	TGTGCCAGCAGCGCAGGGGTCTACAATGAGCAGTTCTTC
TRBV6-5	15	-	-	TRBJ2-4	CASSYRAGQSNIQYF	TGTGCCAGCAGTTACAGGGCGGGACAGTCGAACATTCAGTACTTC
TRBV19	14	-	TRBD2	TRBJ2-5	CASSIRLAAETQYF	TGTGCCAGTAGTATACGGCTAGCGGCAGAGACCCAGTACTTC
TRBV4-1	15	-	TRBD1	TRBJ1-1	CASSQPTGGDTEAFF	TGCGCCAGCAGCCAACCTACAGGGGGTGACACTGAAGCTTTCTTT
TRBV15	14	-	-	TRBJ1-2	CATSRDLGVWGYTF	TGTGCCACCAGCAGAGATCTCGGGGTATGGGGCTACACCTTC
TRBV5-3	16	-	TRBD2	TRBJ2-4	CARSTGRGVAKNIQYF	TGTGCCAGAAGCACGGGGCGGGGGGTAGCCAAAAACATTCAGTACTTC
TRBV28	12	-	TRBD1	TRBJ2-7	CASSVGGSEQYF	TGTGCCAGCAGTGTAGGGGGCTCCGAGCAGTACTTC
TRBV28	13	-	-	TRBJ1-3	CASSFPLENTIYF	TGTGCCAGCAGTTTCCCCTTAGAAAACACCATATATTTT